This T cell receptor (beta chain) was documented in a study of blood T cell repertoires in COVID-19. The wider study: PBMCs, B-cell-depleted T cells, or T cells provided the cDNA or gDNA that made up the material.

Data came from immunoSEQ multiplex PCR; TCRdb stores just in-frame clones and leaves some out. Here the sample spans approximately 230,000 clones, roughly 79% being singletons. Germline V gives CDR1 DFQATT, CDR2 SNEGSKA (reference sequence). This CDR3 has 13 residues. Trimming pared 3 bases from V and 6 bases from J, leaving 14 bases between. Individuals drawn from under 30 US areas were about 18 to 95 years old. Categorization into cohorts depended on clinical history that participants reported. This receptor was obtained from a man aged 35-49 years who had recovered from COVID-19. The chain couples TRBV20-1 to TRBJ1-2; TRBD1 is a possible D gene (6 bases). Sequencing used PBMCs or T cells enriched from blood (not recorded which). The DNA of the CDR3 is TGCAGTGCTAGTCGGGCCAGGGGAAATGGCTACACCTTC. It is translated as CSASRARGNGYTF.